Presented here are 5 T cell receptor beta chains from one specimen sequenced in a study of Graves' ophthalmopathy and Graves' hyperthyroidism (dated by TCRdb to the late 2010s). Reads for this sample came from an Illumina HiSeq 2000. TCR beta CDR3 regions were amplified from RNA transcripts for repertoire sequencing. HTBI primers and the Qiagen OneStep RT-PCR kit were used in a first-round RT-PCR, which was followed by a second-round multiplex PCR, size selection and purification. TCRdb's own reprocessing of the public reads used fastp at Q25 and MiXCR and kept productive beta chains. Rows are combined by CDR3 protein, so each entry shows the most common genes and DNA. The sample records 400,000 to 450,000 distinct CDR3 sequences, around 21% of which are singletons. 2.5% to 3% of the sample is in the top ten clones. Specimen: peripheral blood. These receptors originate from a woman aged 18-29 years with stable Graves' hyperthyroidism. Donor details come from another sample of the same person, matched by shared clones.

The V call is TRBV12-3 or TRBV12-4, the J call TRBJ1-5; 7 bases align to TRBD1. The length of the CDR3 is 14 residues. V lost 5 bases to trimming and J lost 5 bases; unmatched junction nucleotides: 6. The CDR3, as DNA: TGTGCCAGCAGTCCGACAGGGTTTGATCAGCCCCAGCATTTT. Translation: CASSPTGFDQPQHF.

This clonotype was counted between two and nine times. This chain uses TRBV12-3 or TRBV12-4 with TRBJ2-3; 8 bases agree with TRBD2. V lost 5 bases to trimming and J lost 2 bases; unmatched junction nucleotides: 9. The CDR3 spans 16 residues. The CDR3 nucleotides read TGTGCCAGCAGTAGGGGGGCGGGAGGCCTCACAGATACGCAGTATTTT. This gives the protein CASSRGAGGLTDTQYF.

Many counts were recorded for this clonotype. J is TRBJ2-3 and V is TRBV6-1; weak D call: TRBD2 (6 bases). CDR1 is MNHNS and CDR2 is SASEGT in the germline V gene. The CDR3 spans 15 residues. V shed 2 bases and J shed 2 bases, with 11 bases lying between them. The CDR3 bases are TGTGCCAGCAGTGAAACGGGAGCCCCCACAGATACGCAGTATTTT. This sequence encodes CASSETGAPTDTQYF.

The V gene is TRBV6-2 or TRBV6-3, the J gene TRBJ2-2; 10 bases match TRBD1. This CDR3 contains 18 residues. The germline gives CDR1 MNHEY, CDR2 SVGEGT. With V trimmed by 7 bases and J by 4 bases, 15 bases remained unmatched. CDR3: CASTIGTGAQIPTGELFF. As DNA, the CDR3 is TGTGCCAGCACGATCGGGACAGGGGCTCAAATACCCACCGGGGAGCTGTTTTTT.

This clonotype was observed many times. The V call is TRBV4-1, the J call TRBJ1-5; 7 bases are shared with TRBD1. The CDR3 extends over 15 amino acids. CDR1 and CDR2 from the germline V gene are MGHRA and YSYEKL. The V gene end was trimmed by 0 bases and the J gene end by 3 bases; junction bases not matched to a gene: 2. CDR3 nucleotides: TGCGCCAGCAGCCAAGACAGGGGGGACAATCAGCCCCAGCATTTT. Protein sequence: CASSQDRGDNQPQHF.